This T cell receptor beta chain was sequenced for a study of cytomegalovirus exposure and HLA in healthy donors. Study findings and constraints: Versus the approximately 700-donor mean, an Asian-associated ancestry cluster reportedly showed fewer N-insertions in a later analysis. A link between a missense DCLRE1C variant and TCR beta V- and J-gene trimming emerged from a later analysis. Reported performance of the classifier showed diagnosis of cytomegalovirus status with high specificity and sensitivity.

This PCR relied on a set of 60 Vbeta primers and 13 Jbeta primers. Method: immunoSEQ multiplex PCR; TCRdb's copy keeps in-frame clones and lacks some. The data show 63,000 or so clones, with 80% seen just once and 3.5% to 5% held by the top ten. This clone was seen only a few times. Its antigen remains unidentified. The clonotype was recovered from a woman in her thirties in good health and CMV-seronegative. Sequencing input: PBMCs.

The CDR3 reads CASKGGRTGELFF. In DNA, the CDR3 is TGCGCCAGCAAGGGCGGGCGCACCGGGGAGCTGTTTTTT. V usage is TRBV10-1 and J usage is TRBJ2-2, with a tentative D call TRBD2 (5 bases). The CDR3 contains 13 residues. The germline CDR1 and CDR2 sequences are WNHNN and SYGVQD (reference sequence). Between the trimmed V and J ends, which lost 7 bases and 4 bases, there was a span of 10 bases.